This T cell receptor (beta chain) was obtained from a study of blood T cell repertoires in COVID-19. Assay used: immunoSEQ multiplex PCR; TCRdb lists only in-frame clones, some missing. The sample includes approximately 250,000 clones, more than 65% of them seen just once. CDR1 and CDR2 (germline): SGHTA, FQGNSA. Trimming shortened V by 1 base and J by 5 bases, and 14 bases separated the two germline ends. The CDR3 contains 16 residues. This TCR was recovered from a woman aged 40 to 55 who had recovered from COVID-19. The specimen was peripheral blood. The J gene is TRBJ1-4, the V gene TRBV7-2; possible D gene TRBD1, 6 bases. CDR3 nucleotides: TGTGCCAGCAGCTTAGTTGCAGGGGCTTCAAATGAAAAACTGTTTTTT. It specifies CASSLVAGASNEKLFF.